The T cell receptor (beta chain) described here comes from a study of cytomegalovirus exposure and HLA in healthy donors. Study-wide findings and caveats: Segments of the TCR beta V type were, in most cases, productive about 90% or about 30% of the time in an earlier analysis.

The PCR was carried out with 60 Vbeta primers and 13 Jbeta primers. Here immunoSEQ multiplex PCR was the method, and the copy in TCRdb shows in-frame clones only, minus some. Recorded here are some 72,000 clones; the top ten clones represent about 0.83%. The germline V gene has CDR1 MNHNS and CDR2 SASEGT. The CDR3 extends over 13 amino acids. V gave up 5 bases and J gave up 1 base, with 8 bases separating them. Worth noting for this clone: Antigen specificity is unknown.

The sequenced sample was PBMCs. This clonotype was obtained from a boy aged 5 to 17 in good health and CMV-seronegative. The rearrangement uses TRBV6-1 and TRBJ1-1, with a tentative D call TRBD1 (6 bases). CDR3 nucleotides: TGTGCCAGCAGTCTACAGGGGAACACTGAAGCTTTCTTT. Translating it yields CASSLQGNTEAFF.